This T cell receptor beta chain was documented in a study of blood T cell repertoires in COVID-19. Turning to the study itself: Acute and convalescent COVID-19 samples came from the United States, Italy and Spain. Sample material is recorded as cDNA or gDNA derived from T cells, B-cell-depleted T cells, or PBMCs.

Assay: immunoSEQ multiplex PCR; the TCRdb copy retains only in-frame clones and omits some. This repertoire shows about 250,000 clones, 86% found once; its top ten account for 5% to 7%. J lost 16 bases, V lost 4 bases, and 14 bases had no gene match. The CDR3 spans 14 residues. Looked up from germline, CDR1 is SGHRS and CDR2 is YFSETQ. Seattle's enrolled individuals joined amid active infection and were then monitored longitudinally. The chain employs TRBV5-1 and TRBJ1-6; 7 bases are a match to TRBD1. This TCR came from a woman older than 75 with COVID-19, enrolled during active disease. The specimen sequenced was peripheral blood. The CDR3 DNA reads as TGCGCCAGCAGCCCAACAGGGGCCCCGATTGCTCTCCACTTT. This translates into CASSPTGAPIALHF.